Below, 16 T cell receptor beta chains from the same sample are listed, as sequenced in a study of beta chain features in type 1 diabetes. The entirety of the isolated RNA underwent reverse transcription, so expressed TCRB transcripts were sequenced. Repertoires were generated with immunoSEQ multiplex PCR, while TCRdb's copy carries only in-frame clones and drops some. The sample holds 120,000 to 150,000 clones, about a tenth seen once. The sequencing input was central memory CD4+ T cells from blood. The receptors originated from a woman aged 40 to 50 in good health.

V gene TRBV5-1 combines with J gene TRBJ1-2; a weak D match, TRBD1 (5 bases). Per the germline V gene, CDR1 is SGHRS and CDR2 is YFSETQ. V was trimmed by 2 bases and J by 7 bases, leaving 15 bases between them. CDR3 length: 14 residues. CDR3 in DNA: TGCGCCAGCAGCTTCCAGGGTGGACAATCTGGCTACACCTTC. This sequence encodes CASSFQGGQSGYTF.

This clone was recorded a few times. The genes are TRBV11-2 and TRBJ1-1; D unresolved. Germline V CDR1 and CDR2: SGHAT, FQNNGV. The CDR3 is made up of 13 amino acids. V lost 5 bases to trimming and J lost 1 base, with 8 bases between them. CDR3 DNA sequence: TGTGCCAGCAGCACTTCTAGGAACACTGAAGCTTTCTTT. Encoded protein: CASSTSRNTEAFF.

The chain joins TRBV6-5 to TRBJ1-1; TRBD1 matches 8 bases. Germline loops: CDR1 MNHEY, CDR2 SVGAGI. CDR3 length equals 15 residues. V shed 6 bases, J shed 4 bases, and the junction held 10 bases outside the gene matches. For the CDR3, the DNA is TGTGCCAGCAGGGACAGGGTTGGGGACGCCACTGAAGCTTTCTTT. Protein sequence: CASRDRVGDATEAFF.

Only a few counts were recorded for this clone. The V and J genes are TRBV2 and TRBJ1-1; 8 bases are shared with TRBD1. Losses at the gene ends were 3 bases for V and 7 bases for J; bases not matched to a gene: 4. Per the germline V gene, CDR1 is SNHLY and CDR2 is FYNNEI. The CDR3 consists of 13 residues. The CDR3 DNA follows: TGTGCCAGCAGTGAGCAGGGGGCAGGTGAAGCTTTCTTT. Its protein product is CASSEQGAGEAFF.

This clone has more than one count but fewer than ten. The same CDR3 arises from other DNA sequences in this sample as well. The rearrangement links TRBV20-1 to TRBJ2-5; D remains ambiguous. Trimming left V 6 bases short and J 5 bases short, with 10 bases between. Per the germline V gene, CDR1 is DFQATT and CDR2 is SNEGSKA (reference sequence). This CDR3 is built from 11 residues. Written as DNA, the CDR3 is TGCAGTGCCCGTCTCGGTGAGACCCAGTACTTC. It yields the protein CSARLGETQYF.

V and J are TRBV5-1 and TRBJ2-3, with TRBD2 identical over 8 bases. CDR1 and CDR2 from the germline V gene are SGHRS and YFSETQ. The CDR3 runs to 16 residues. J lost 1 base, V lost 3 bases, and 7 bases had no gene match. CDR3 bases: TGCGCCAGCAGCTGGACGGGGACTAGTGGCACAGATACGCAGTATTTT. Translating gives CASSWTGTSGTDTQYF.

This clone occurred a few times. This chain uses TRBV6-1 with TRBJ1-5; TRBD1 aligns across 9 bases. CDR3 length equals 14 residues. After removal of 3 bases from V and 7 bases from J, the junction contained 4 bases not matched to a gene. Germline CDR1 and CDR2: MNHNS and SASEGT. CDR3: CASSDYRGPQPQHF. CDR3 coding DNA: TGTGCCAGCAGTGACTACAGGGGGCCGCAGCCCCAGCATTTT.

This chain uses TRBV9 with TRBJ1-6; D gene ambiguous. V was trimmed by 4 bases and J by 9 bases, leaving 17 bases between them. This CDR3 comprises 15 residues. The V gene's germline CDR1 is SGDLS and CDR2 YYNGEE. The CDR3 sequence is CASSPSGMLGSPLHF. The DNA of the CDR3 is TGTGCCAGCAGCCCCTCCGGTATGCTAGGTTCACCCCTCCACTTT.

The chain couples TRBV4-1 to TRBJ2-5; no definite D call. The CDR3 has 16 amino acids. The germline CDR1 and CDR2 sequences are MGHRA and YSYEKL. Trimming removed 3 bases from V and 4 bases from J, with 18 bases in between. Here the CDR3 DNA reads TGCGCCAGCAGCCAGGCTCTAACTAACGGCCTAGAGACCCAGTACTTC. Its protein is CASSQALTNGLETQYF.

In DNA form, the CDR3 reads TGTGCCAGCAGCTTGGCGGGGGGGCCAAGCACCGGGGAGCTGTTTTTT. It is translated as CASSLAGGPSTGELFF. The rearrangement uses TRBV5-6 and TRBJ2-2, with TRBD2 matching 8 bases. V dropped 0 bases and J dropped 4; count of bases not matched to a gene: 5. CDR3 size: 16 residues. Germline-derived CDR1 and CDR2 are SGHDT and YYEEEE.

The rearrangement joins TRBV5-4 to TRBJ2-7; 8 nucleotides line up with TRBD2. The CDR3 loop spans 16 amino acids. Germline V gene data show CDR1 as SGHNT and CDR2 as YYREEE (reference sequence). J was trimmed by 2 bases and V by 4 bases; bases with no gene match: 11. This CDR3 is CASSRMITGGTYEQYF. The CDR3 DNA reads TGTGCCAGCAGCCGTATGATCACGGGGGGGACCTACGAGCAGTACTTC.

This clone came up many times. This chain links TRBV7-9 with TRBJ2-1; 12 nucleotides align to TRBD2. After removal of 7 bases from V and 9 bases from J, the junction contained 13 bases not matched to a gene. CDR3 length equals 16 residues. CDR1 and CDR2 from the germline V gene are SEHNR and FQNEAQ (reference sequence). The CDR3 DNA is TGTGCCAGCAACAAAAGACTAGCGGGGGCTGGGGGTGAGCAGTTCTTC. This gives the protein CASNKRLAGAGGEQFF.

The chain couples TRBV20-1 to TRBJ2-5; D gene ambiguous. The CDR3 extends over 11 amino acids. Germline V gives CDR1 DFQATT, CDR2 SNEGSKA (reference sequence). V lost 2 bases, J lost 6 bases, and 7 bases lay in between. The CDR3 here is CSARREQTQYF. The CDR3 region has the DNA TGCAGTGCTAGACGAGAACAGACCCAGTACTTC.

The chain combines TRBV7-8 with TRBJ2-2, with 9 bases that match TRBD1. The CDR3 runs to 17 residues. With V trimmed by 4 bases and J by 5 bases, 11 bases remained unmatched. Germline V gene lookup returns CDR1 SGHVS and CDR2 FQNEAQ. CDR3 loop: CASSSGNRGRRTGELFF. The CDR3 DNA follows: TGTGCCAGCAGCTCTGGAAACAGGGGGCGGCGGACCGGGGAGCTGTTTTTT.

This clone came up a few times. The chain couples TRBV7-2 to TRBJ2-7; TRBD1 is a possible D gene (5 bases). CDR1 and CDR2 from the germline V gene are SGHTA and FQGNSA. Trimming took 1 base from V and 7 from J, leaving 14 bases between them. There are 14 residues in the CDR3. CDR3 loop: CASSLGTGLREQYF. As DNA, the CDR3 is TGTGCCAGCAGCTTAGGCACAGGTTTGAGGGAGCAGTACTTC.

The rearrangement links TRBV10-1 to TRBJ2-3; maybe TRBD1 (6 bases). The V and J ends lost 2 bases and 0 bases respectively, with 6 bases between them. CDR1 and CDR2 (germline): WNHNN, SYGVQD (reference sequence). The CDR3 is 14 amino acids. The CDR3 DNA sequence: TGCGCCAGCAGTGAGACAGGGAGCACAGATACGCAGTATTTT. This sequence encodes CASSETGSTDTQYF.